A selection of T cell receptor beta chains follows, all from one sample in a study of T-cell reconstitution after alpha-beta-depleted transplantation in children. TCRdb independently ran MiXCR on the PCR reads; one entry per CDR3 protein. Of around 400,000 distinct CDR3 sequences listed, approximately 11% are singletons. The sample in question was PBMCs from the stem cell graft donor, obtained from the stem cell graft. The receptors were gathered from a human donor who donated a stem cell graft to a child with acute myeloid leukemia. Each CDR3 is given with its conserved first and last residue. The D gene is left open where the match is weak. Size is omitted from some rows. Given values are once, few, many or a class for expanded clones.

cdr3_nt,cdr3_aa,d_call,j_call,v_call,cdr3_length,clone_size
TGCAGCGTTGGTCCCTTAGGGACCGGGGAGCTGTTTTTT,CSVGPLGTGELFF,NA,TRBJ2-2,TRBV29-1,13,NA
TGCAGTGCTAGAGATCTGCGGGCTAGTGGGCAGTACTTC,CSARDLRASGQYF,NA,TRBJ2-7,TRBV20-1,13,few
TGTGCCAGTAGTCTCACGGGGGCCCCTGAGACCCAATACTTC,CASSLTGAPETQYF,NA,TRBJ2-5,TRBV19,14,NA
TGTGCCAGCACCCCTGGGCAGGGGGCGACCTACGAGCAGTACTTC,CASTPGQGATYEQYF,TRBD1,TRBJ2-7,TRBV6-1,15,few
TGCAGCGTTGTTGGGGACCGGGGGCCCCAGCATTTT,CSVVGDRGPQHF,NA,TRBJ1-5,TRBV29-1,12,NA
TGTGCCAGCAGCTTACTGGGCTTGGGTGAGCAGTTCTTC,CASSLLGLGEQFF,NA,TRBJ2-1,TRBV7-2,13,few
TGTGCCAGCAGTTACTCGACAGGGGAGCACTCTGGAAACACCATATATTTT,CASSYSTGEHSGNTIYF,TRBD1,TRBJ1-3,TRBV6-5,17,few
TGCGCCAGCAGAGGGAGTTTCGATTCACCCCTCCACTTT,CASRGSFDSPLHF,NA,TRBJ1-6,TRBV5-1,13,NA
TGCAGTGCTGGGAAGACAGGGGTGTCCGCCATTCAGTACTTC,CSAGKTGVSAIQYF,TRBD1,TRBJ2-4,TRBV20-1,14,NA
TGCAGTGCAGCCAGGCTTAACTATGGCTACACCTTC,CSAARLNYGYTF,NA,TRBJ1-2,TRBV20-1,12,NA
TGTGCCAGCAGCGAGGGTTCGAAGACTGAAGCTTTCTTT,CASSEGSKTEAFF,NA,TRBJ1-1,TRBV28,13,few
TGCAGCGCCCGGGACAGTCGGCAGCCCCAGCATTTT,CSARDSRQPQHF,TRBD1,TRBJ1-5,TRBV29-1,12,few
TGTGCCACCAGTGATTTCGAAAGGGGTGATGAGCAGTTCTTC,CATSDFERGDEQFF,NA,TRBJ2-1,TRBV24-1,14,NA
TGTGCCAGCAGCTTAGGGCCTCAAGAGACCCAGTACTTC,CASSLGPQETQYF,NA,TRBJ2-5,TRBV7-2,13,many
TGTGCCAGCAGCGCTGGGGGCATTGGGGCCAACGTCCTGACTTTC,CASSAGGIGANVLTF,NA,TRBJ2-6,TRBV9,15,NA
TGCAGTGCTTCAAGAGAAACGGGACAGCGTAATGAAAAACTGTTTTTT,CSASRETGQRNEKLFF,TRBD1,TRBJ1-4,TRBV20-1,16,many
TGCAGTGCCAACCCACAGGGTGCCACTGAAGCTTTCTTT,CSANPQGATEAFF,NA,TRBJ1-1,TRBV20-1,13,NA
TGTGCCAGCAGTTACGACAGGAATAACTATGGCTACACCTTC,CASSYDRNNYGYTF,NA,TRBJ1-2,TRBV6-5,14,few
TGTGCCAGCAGCGTAGCAGCGGGAGACTACAATGAGCAGTTCTTC,CASSVAAGDYNEQFF,TRBD2,TRBJ2-1,TRBV9,15,NA
TGTGCCAGCAGTTGGGGACTAGCGGGTTCCTACGAGCAGTACTTC,CASSWGLAGSYEQYF,TRBD2,TRBJ2-7,TRBV6-5,15,NA
TGTGCCAGCAGCTTAGGAGGGAGGGCCGGGCAGACCCAGTACTTC,CASSLGGRAGQTQYF,TRBD2,TRBJ2-5,TRBV5-8,15,many
TGTGCCAGCAGTTTCCTCACAGATACGCAGTATTTT,CASSFLTDTQYF,NA,TRBJ2-3,TRBV27,12,NA
TGCAGCGTTGAATTCCGGGACAGGGGGTTAAACACTGAAGCTTTCTTT,CSVEFRDRGLNTEAFF,TRBD1,TRBJ1-1,TRBV29-1,16,many
TGTGCCAGCAGTCCCAGGACAGGGCTAATGAAAGCTTTCTTT,CASSPRTGLMKAFF,TRBD1,TRBJ1-1,TRBV6-1,14,few
TGTGCCAGCAGCTCTTTCGCAGGTACTAATGAGCAGTTCTTC,CASSSFAGTNEQFF,NA,TRBJ2-1,TRBV7-9,14,NA
TGCAGTGCTAGAGCTACACAGAACTATGGCTACACCTTC,CSARATQNYGYTF,NA,TRBJ1-2,TRBV20-1,13,few
TGCGCCAGCAGCCAATCGACTAGTGGGTTCATGTATGAGCAGTTCTTC,CASSQSTSGFMYEQFF,NA,TRBJ2-1,TRBV4-1,16,few
TGTGCCAGCAGTTTCAAACAGGGACGGTTCAATCAGCCCCAGCATTTT,CASSFKQGRFNQPQHF,NA,TRBJ1-5,TRBV6-2/TRBV6-3,16,NA
TGCAGTGCTAGAGATTTAGCGGGAGCTTCCTACAATGAGCAGTTCTTC,CSARDLAGASYNEQFF,TRBD2,TRBJ2-1,TRBV20-1,16,few
TGTGCCAGCAGCCCTGCAGGGAAGAACACCGGGGAGCTGTTTTTT,CASSPAGKNTGELFF,NA,TRBJ2-2,TRBV25-1,15,NA
TGTGCCAGCAGTTTAGAAGGGAGGGGGTACACTGAAGCTTTCTTT,CASSLEGRGYTEAFF,NA,TRBJ1-1,TRBV12-3/TRBV12-4,15,few
TGCAGTGCTAAACGGACAGGGGGCGCGGGTGGCTACACCTTC,CSAKRTGGAGGYTF,TRBD1,TRBJ1-2,TRBV20-1,14,few
TGCGCCAGCAGGTATCCGGGGTTAGATACGCAGTATTTT,CASRYPGLDTQYF,NA,TRBJ2-3,TRBV10-2,13,few
TGTGCCACCCTTAGCGGGACGATGAATGAGCAGTTCTTC,CATLSGTMNEQFF,TRBD2,TRBJ2-1,TRBV12-3/TRBV12-4,13,few
TGCAGTGCTAGAGATTTAGCGGGAGAGTGGGAGCAGTACTTC,CSARDLAGEWEQYF,TRBD2,TRBJ2-7,TRBV20-1,14,NA
TGTGCCAGCAGCGGTGAGCAGCGGGTACTATACAATGAGCAGTTCTTC,CASSGEQRVLYNEQFF,NA,TRBJ2-1,TRBV11-1,16,few
TGTGCCAGCAGTTTGAATTGGGGACTAGACCAAGAGACCCAGTACTTC,CASSLNWGLDQETQYF,TRBD2,TRBJ2-5,TRBV28,16,few
TGTGCCAGCAGCGTTCGCGGCGCCTCCTACAATGAGCAGTTCTTC,CASSVRGASYNEQFF,NA,TRBJ2-1,TRBV7-9,15,many
TGTGCCAGCAGCTTAGCGCGGGGCTCACTCTATGGCTACACCTTC,CASSLARGSLYGYTF,NA,TRBJ1-2,TRBV7-2,15,few
TGTGCCAGCAGCCCTCGACTAGCGGACCACTCTGGGGCCAACGTCCTGACTTTC,CASSPRLADHSGANVLTF,TRBD2,TRBJ2-6,TRBV5-6,18,NA
TGTGCCAGCAGCCGCGTGGCGGGACAGGGAGACACTGAAGCTTTCTTT,CASSRVAGQGDTEAFF,TRBD1,TRBJ1-1,TRBV7-3,16,NA
TGCGCCAGCAGCTCCCTCGGGCCCAGCTCCTACGAGCAGTACTTC,CASSSLGPSSYEQYF,NA,TRBJ2-7,TRBV5-1,15,NA